This T cell receptor (beta chain) appears in the sequencing data of a study of regulatory T cells in long-lasting Graves disease. Study-level results: Persistent patients shared more public clonotypes (about 2,700) than newly diagnosed patients (about 1,000). For persistent Graves' patients, TCR diversity was lower than for newly diagnosed ones.

Described time point: newly diagnosed GD, antithyroid drugs for less than 3 months. Preparation of the TCR library used RNA extracted from PBMCs. V gave up 6 bases and J gave up 7 bases, with 13 bases separating them. The CDR3 consists of 13 residues. This clonotype came up a few times. Its antigen is undetermined. Both iRepertoire HTBI primers and Arm-PCR of CDR3 regions were used to build the TCR beta libraries. Under the authors' procedure: From all samples, identification returned 12 to 15 TRBJ and approximately 62 TRBV segments. TCRdb redid the calling of the multiplex PCR reads with MiXCR, one entry per CDR3 protein. It is TCRdb's table, rather than the study itself, that gives the V and J calls and clone size. The sample has 440,000 or so distinct CDR3 sequences, about 16% seen once; the top ten hold about 10%. Separately, the same data were catalogued under a study of T cells in Graves' hyperthyroidism and ophthalmopathy.

The TCR sequence derives from a woman aged 25 to 45 with Graves disease. V and J are TRBV12-3 or TRBV12-4 and TRBJ1-5, with D possibly TRBD1 on 5 matching bases. The sequenced sample was peripheral blood mononuclear cells (PBMCs), obtained at new diagnosis, from a patient treated with antithyroid drugs. The CDR3 reads CASSLGVWQPQHF. As DNA, the CDR3 is TGTGCCAGCAGCCTAGGGGTTTGGCAGCCCCAGCATTTT.